A selection of T cell receptor beta chains follows, all from one sample in a study of type 1 regulatory T cells. TCRdb processed the reads anew with MiXCR; each CDR3 protein has one entry. The sample gives some 90,000 distinct CDR3 sequences, roughly 28% of which show up once; 2% to 2.5% is in the top ten. Input material: CD4+ T cells, either the whole sample or a sorted fraction (not recorded which). The receptors originated from a human donor in good health. Each CDR3 is given with its conserved first and last residue. Each record gives: V gene, J gene, D gene, clone size, CDR3 protein, CDR3 DNA. A D gene is named only where the DNA matches it firmly. The size field is filled for only some rows; it gives once, few, many or a size class.

V gene: TRBV20-1
J gene: TRBJ2-7
D gene: NA
clone size: few
CDR3 protein: CSAMGRTEDEQYF
CDR3 DNA: TGCAGTGCTATGGGGAGGACCGAGGACGAGCAGTACTTC

V gene: TRBV6-7
J gene: TRBJ1-5
D gene: NA
clone size: NA
CDR3 protein: CASSLEWWGPGQPQHF
CDR3 DNA: TGTGCCAGCAGCCTAGAATGGTGGGGGCCGGGTCAGCCCCAGCATTTT

V gene: TRBV2
J gene: TRBJ2-7
D gene: TRBD2
clone size: NA
CDR3 protein: CASSPGLADEQYF
CDR3 DNA: TGTGCCAGCAGTCCGGGACTAGCAGACGAGCAGTACTTC

V gene: TRBV27
J gene: TRBJ1-2
D gene: TRBD1
clone size: NA
CDR3 protein: CASRNRGHGGYTF
CDR3 DNA: TGTGCCAGCAGAAACAGGGGACATGGTGGCTACACCTTC

V gene: TRBV7-2
J gene: TRBJ2-7
D gene: TRBD2
clone size: NA
CDR3 protein: CASSFEGLAGNPYEQYF
CDR3 DNA: TGTGCCAGCAGCTTCGAAGGACTAGCGGGGAACCCCTACGAGCAGTACTTC

V gene: TRBV20-1
J gene: TRBJ2-7
D gene: NA
clone size: few
CDR3 protein: CSAIEAYEQYF
CDR3 DNA: TGCAGTGCTATCGAAGCCTACGAGCAGTACTTC

V gene: TRBV6-2/TRBV6-3
J gene: TRBJ2-7
D gene: TRBD1
clone size: NA
CDR3 protein: CASSPSGGQGAREQYF
CDR3 DNA: TGTGCCAGCAGTCCCTCTGGGGGACAGGGGGCGCGGGAGCAGTACTTC

V gene: TRBV10-3
J gene: TRBJ1-2
D gene: NA
clone size: NA
CDR3 protein: CAISKDGDYGYTF
CDR3 DNA: TGTGCCATCAGTAAGGACGGTGACTATGGCTACACCTTC

V gene: TRBV30
J gene: TRBJ2-3
D gene: NA
clone size: NA
CDR3 protein: CAGRQNSGNTQYF
CDR3 DNA: TGTGCCGGAAGACAGAACTCCGGGAATACGCAGTATTTT

V gene: TRBV10-3
J gene: TRBJ1-3
D gene: TRBD1
clone size: once
CDR3 protein: CAIGPGQGGNTIYF
CDR3 DNA: TGTGCCATCGGACCGGGACAGGGAGGAAACACCATATATTTT

V gene: TRBV5-1
J gene: TRBJ2-1
D gene: NA
clone size: NA
CDR3 protein: CASSFGRGTKNIQFF
CDR3 DNA: TGCGCCAGCAGCTTTGGTCGAGGGACCAAAAACATTCAGTTCTTC

V gene: TRBV4-1
J gene: TRBJ2-3
D gene: NA
clone size: NA
CDR3 protein: CASSQVQATDTQYF
CDR3 DNA: TGCGCCAGCAGCCAAGTACAGGCCACAGATACGCAGTATTTT

V gene: TRBV24-1
J gene: TRBJ2-1
D gene: TRBD1
clone size: NA
CDR3 protein: CATSDPGQPSNEQFF
CDR3 DNA: TGTGCCACCAGTGACCCGGGACAGCCGAGCAATGAGCAGTTCTTC

V gene: TRBV4-1
J gene: TRBJ2-1
D gene: NA
clone size: NA
CDR3 protein: CASSQERAGSYNEQFF
CDR3 DNA: TGCGCCAGCAGCCAAGAACGAGCCGGCTCCTACAATGAGCAGTTCTTC

V gene: TRBV14
J gene: TRBJ2-1
D gene: NA
clone size: few
CDR3 protein: CASSQGSRNEQFF
CDR3 DNA: TGTGCCAGCAGCCAAGGATCGAGGAATGAGCAGTTCTTC

V gene: TRBV5-1
J gene: TRBJ2-2
D gene: TRBD2
clone size: NA
CDR3 protein: CASSIAGGGTGEMFF
CDR3 DNA: TGCGCCAGCAGCATAGCGGGAGGCGGCACCGGGGAGATGTTTTTT

V gene: TRBV4-3
J gene: TRBJ2-3
D gene: NA
clone size: NA
CDR3 protein: CASSQDAYTDTQYF
CDR3 DNA: TGCGCCAGCAGCCAAGACGCTTACACAGATACGCAGTATTTT

V gene: TRBV6-2/TRBV6-3
J gene: TRBJ2-7
D gene: NA
clone size: NA
CDR3 protein: CASSYSKVGLNYEQYF
CDR3 DNA: TGTGCCAGCAGTTACTCGAAAGTGGGACTGAACTACGAGCAGTACTTC

V gene: TRBV28
J gene: TRBJ2-7
D gene: NA
clone size: NA
CDR3 protein: CASSLWDYEQYF
CDR3 DNA: TGTGCCAGCAGTTTATGGGACTACGAGCAGTACTTC

V gene: TRBV3-1
J gene: TRBJ1-1
D gene: TRBD1
clone size: few
CDR3 protein: CASSVTGGTEAFF
CDR3 DNA: TGTGCCAGCAGCGTCACAGGGGGCACTGAAGCTTTCTTT

V gene: TRBV4-2
J gene: TRBJ2-7
D gene: NA
clone size: NA
CDR3 protein: CASSQEGGRVSEQYF
CDR3 DNA: TGTGCCAGCAGCCAAGAGGGGGGGCGCGTTTCCGAGCAGTACTTC

V gene: TRBV20-1
J gene: TRBJ2-3
D gene: TRBD2
clone size: NA
CDR3 protein: CSAREPSGGYTDTQYF
CDR3 DNA: TGCAGTGCTAGAGAGCCGTCGGGGGGATACACAGATACGCAGTATTTT

V gene: TRBV7-2
J gene: TRBJ2-3
D gene: TRBD2
clone size: few
CDR3 protein: CASRWTSPDTQYF
CDR3 DNA: TGTGCCAGCAGATGGACTAGCCCTGATACGCAGTATTTT

V gene: TRBV2
J gene: TRBJ2-1
D gene: NA
clone size: NA
CDR3 protein: CASSDDRSSYNEQFF
CDR3 DNA: TGTGCCAGCAGTGACGACAGGAGCTCCTACAATGAGCAGTTCTTC